This TCR beta chain is drawn from a study of blood T cell repertoires in COVID-19. TCRdb's copy holds only in-frame clones and misses some; the assay was immunoSEQ multiplex PCR. The sample has roughly 250,000 clones, 85% to 90% seen once. Germline V lookup: CDR1 SGHAT, CDR2 FQNNGV. The length of the CDR3 is 11 residues. Deletions cut 5 bases from V and 6 bases from J, with 8 bases between. The V and J genes are TRBV11-2 and TRBJ2-7, with no clear D. The material sequenced was PBMCs or T cells enriched from blood (not recorded which). The TCR originated in a man aged 35 to 55 who had recovered from COVID-19. CDR3 coding DNA: TGTGCCAGCAGCCCCCTCTTCGAGCAGTACTTC. Translating it yields CASSPLFEQYF.